This T cell receptor beta chain was profiled in a study of patients and donors after allogeneic stem cell transplantation. Germline loops: CDR1 LNHDA, CDR2 SQIVND (reference sequence). This CDR3 contains 14 residues. V lost 3 bases, J lost 5 bases, and 13 bases lay in between. This clonotype was counted between two and nine times. TCRdb passed the RT-PCR reads through MiXCR, listing each CDR3 protein once. The data contain about 200,000 distinct CDR3 sequences, around two fifths of them singletons. The sample comprised blood, either unsorted or a sorted T cell fraction (not recorded which). The TCR was taken from a human donor who was either an allogeneic HSCT recipient or a stem cell or donor lymphocyte infusion donor (not recorded which). It is not recorded whose cells these are; they may come from a transplant donor. J is TRBJ1-1 and V is TRBV19; tentative D call: TRBD1 (5 bases). CDR3 nucleotide sequence: TGTGCCAGTAGTATTGAGGGGACTGGGACTGAAGCTTTCTTT. Translated, it gives CASSIEGTGTEAFF.